Shown below are 17 T cell receptor beta chains from a single sample sequenced in a study of cytomegalovirus exposure and HLA in healthy donors. Researchers ran the PCR with 60 Vbeta and 13 Jbeta primers. Using immunoSEQ multiplex PCR, the repertoire was profiled, and TCRdb retains in-frame clones only, with some absent. The table has 75,000 to 80,000 clones, around 81% seen once. Sample: PBMCs. The receptors were gathered from a man in his forties in good health and CMV-seronegative.

The CDR3 spells CASTFGQGAKNEQFF. The DNA of the CDR3 is TGTGCCAGCACTTTCGGCCAGGGGGCTAAGAATGAGCAGTTCTTC. This chain uses TRBV28 with TRBJ2-1; TRBD1 aligns across 8 bases. Losses at the gene ends were 7 bases for V and 7 bases for J; bases not matched to a gene: 12. This CDR3 is built from 15 residues. Germline V gene data show CDR1 as MDHEN and CDR2 as SYDVKM. Complete variable domain (other parts from reference TRBV28 and TRBJ2-1): DVKVTQSSRYLVKRTGEKVFLECVQDMDHENMFWYRQDPGLGLRLIYFSYDVKMKEKGDIPEGYSVSREKKERFSLILESASTNQTSMYLCASTFGQGAKNEQFFGPGTRLTVL.

The chain recombines TRBV9 with TRBJ2-4, with 11 bases identical to TRBD2. Trimming at V came to 3 bases and at J to 11 bases, leaving 13 bases not matched to a gene. The V gene's germline CDR1 is SGDLS and CDR2 YYNGEE. The CDR3 totals 16 residues. CDR3 DNA: TGTGCCAGCAGCGATCCAGAGGGGACTAGCGGCCTTGTTCAGTACTTC. As protein: CASSDPEGTSGLVQYF.

This clone was detected once. V is TRBV21-1 and J is TRBJ1-3; the table's D call TRBD1 went unverified against the DNA. TRBV21-1 is a pseudogene segment. This CDR3 contains 18 residues. The CDR3 loop is CASSKACTGVCSGNTIYF. The CDR3 bases are TGTGCCAGCAGCAAAGCCTGCACAGGGGTATGCTCTGGAAACACCATATATTTT.

The CDR3, as DNA: TGTGCCAGCAGTTACTCGATGAGGGAAAAACTGTTTTTT. Amino acids: CASSYSMREKLFF. The genes are TRBV6-5 and TRBJ1-4; no clear D. CDR3 size: 13 residues. CDR1 and CDR2 (germline): MNHEY, SVGAGI. V was pared by 0 bases and J by 8 bases, with 7 bases between.

Here the CDR3 reads CASSRGGVVNEQFF. The CDR3 nucleotides are TGTGCCAGCAGCCGAGGAGGGGTAGTAAATGAGCAGTTCTTC. The chain links TRBV11-3 to TRBJ2-1; the D gene is possibly TRBD2 (6 bases). Trimming took 5 bases from V and 7 from J, leaving 15 bases between them. Germline V gives CDR1 SGHNT, CDR2 YENEEA. The CDR3 contains 14 residues.

This clone was observed a few times. The chain joins TRBV14 to TRBJ2-3, with 8 positions matching TRBD2. Looked up from germline, CDR1 is SGHDN and CDR2 is FVKESK. The CDR3 is 16 residues long. The junction had 5 bases not matched to a gene; V was cut back by 1 base and J by 2 bases. As DNA, the CDR3 is TGTGCCAGCAGCCAAGTCCCTAGCGGGCACACAGATACGCAGTATTTT. It specifies CASSQVPSGHTDTQYF.

This clone was recorded a few times. This sequence joins TRBV6-6 and TRBJ2-7; TRBD1 might be the D (6 bases). This CDR3 is built from 14 residues. The V gene's germline CDR1 is MNHNY and CDR2 SVGAGI (reference sequence). Trimming cost V 4 bases and J 4 bases, with 14 bases left between them. The CDR3 bases are TGTGCCAGCAGTTTCGAACAGGGTGATTACGAGCAGTACTTC. Translating gives CASSFEQGDYEQYF.

The rearrangement joins TRBV9 to TRBJ1-6; D perhaps matches TRBD1 (5 bases). The germline CDR1 and CDR2 sequences are SGDLS and YYNGEE. Trimming took off 3 bases at V and 7 bases at J, with 11 bases between the two ends. The CDR3 totals 14 residues. The CDR3 loop reads CASSAGSGNSPLHF. The DNA of the CDR3 is TGTGCCAGCAGCGCAGGGTCAGGGAATTCACCCCTCCACTTT.

The rearrangement joins TRBV6-1 to TRBJ1-5; possible D gene TRBD1, 5 bases. This CDR3 is 13 amino acids long. Per germline, CDR1 MNHNS and CDR2 SASEGT. V was cut by 6 bases and J by 7 bases, with 13 bases left in between. The CDR3 protein is CASSAGYRQPQHF. CDR3 sequence (DNA): TGTGCCAGCAGCGCAGGGTACCGGCAGCCCCAGCATTTT.

The genes are TRBV5-1 and TRBJ2-7; tentatively, D is TRBD1 (6 bases). Deletions cut 6 bases from V and 0 bases from J, with 13 bases between. The CDR3 has 14 residues. Germline CDR1 and CDR2: SGHRS and YFSETQ. This chain's CDR3 is CASKVWTDSYEQYF. The CDR3 DNA sequence: TGCGCCAGCAAGGTCTGGACAGACTCCTACGAGCAGTACTTC.

V gene TRBV10-3 combines with J gene TRBJ2-3; 9 nucleotides line up with TRBD1. In germline, CDR1 is ENHRY, CDR2 SYGVKD. The V segment lost 2 bases and the J segment 6 bases; nucleotides outside the gene matches: 6. This CDR3 has 15 residues. The CDR3 nucleotides are TGTGCCATCAGTGAGACAGGGGGCGCATTGGATACGCAGTATTTT. It specifies CAISETGGALDTQYF.

This chain uses TRBV11-2 with TRBJ2-2; D unclear. Per the germline V gene, CDR1 is SGHAT and CDR2 is FQNNGV. The length of the CDR3 is 15 residues. Trimming left V 2 bases short and J 1 base short, with 8 bases between. The CDR3 DNA follows: TGTGCCAGCAGCTTACGTTCGGGGAACACCGGGGAGCTGTTTTTT. Protein product: CASSLRSGNTGELFF.

This chain connects TRBV2 to TRBJ2-1; TRBD2 aligns across 10 bases. Germline trimming cut 7 bases from V and 7 bases from J; bases unmatched to any gene: 10. Germline CDR1 reads SNHLY; CDR2 reads FYNNEI. The CDR3 sequence is 15 residues long. The CDR3 protein is CASTLRTSGSNEQFF. In DNA form, the CDR3 reads TGTGCCAGCACCCTTAGGACTAGCGGATCAAATGAGCAGTTCTTC.

V is TRBV20-1 and J is TRBJ2-5; D not certain. The germline CDR1 and CDR2 sequences are DFQATT and SNEGSKA (reference sequence). This CDR3 spans 11 amino acids. The ends were cut back, 1 base at V and 5 bases at J, with 5 bases in the middle. CDR3 in amino acids: CSARARETQYF. CDR3 coding DNA: TGCAGTGCTAGAGCGAGGGAGACCCAGTACTTC.

The rearrangement uses TRBV28 and TRBJ2-5; possibly TRBD1 for D (5 bases). Germline lookup yields CDR1 MDHEN and CDR2 SYDVKM. The CDR3 is made up of 14 amino acids. V lost 6 bases and J lost 4, with 15 bases in between. CDR3 protein: CASRTAGLGETQYF. For the CDR3, the DNA is TGTGCCAGCAGGACCGCAGGGTTAGGAGAGACCCAGTACTTC.

Only one count was recorded for this clone. The chain combines TRBV5-1 with TRBJ2-2; D unclear. V lost 2 bases to trimming and J lost 7 bases, with 12 bases between them. Germline CDR1 reads SGHRS; CDR2 reads YFSETQ. The CDR3 has 14 residues. CDR3 protein: CASSLRSTIGELFF. CDR3 DNA: TGCGCCAGCAGCTTAAGGAGTACCATCGGGGAGCTGTTTTTT. The variable domain in full, completed from reference TRBV5-1 and TRBJ2-2, reads KAGVTQTPRYLIKTRGQQVTLSCSPISGHRSVSWYQQTPGQGLQFLFEYFSETQRNKGNFPGRFSGRQFSNSRSEMNVSTLELGDSALYLCASSLRSTIGELFFGEGSRLTVL.

This clone occurred once. V and J are TRBV6-6 and TRBJ2-1; 9 bases map to TRBD2. Trimming cost V 4 bases and J 7 bases; bases outside gene matches: 8. There are 15 residues in the CDR3. Per germline, CDR1 MNHNY and CDR2 SVGAGI (reference sequence). The CDR3 nucleotides read TGTGCCAGCAGTTCTGGACTAGCGAATTGGAATGAGCAGTTCTTC. Translated, it gives CASSSGLANWNEQFF.